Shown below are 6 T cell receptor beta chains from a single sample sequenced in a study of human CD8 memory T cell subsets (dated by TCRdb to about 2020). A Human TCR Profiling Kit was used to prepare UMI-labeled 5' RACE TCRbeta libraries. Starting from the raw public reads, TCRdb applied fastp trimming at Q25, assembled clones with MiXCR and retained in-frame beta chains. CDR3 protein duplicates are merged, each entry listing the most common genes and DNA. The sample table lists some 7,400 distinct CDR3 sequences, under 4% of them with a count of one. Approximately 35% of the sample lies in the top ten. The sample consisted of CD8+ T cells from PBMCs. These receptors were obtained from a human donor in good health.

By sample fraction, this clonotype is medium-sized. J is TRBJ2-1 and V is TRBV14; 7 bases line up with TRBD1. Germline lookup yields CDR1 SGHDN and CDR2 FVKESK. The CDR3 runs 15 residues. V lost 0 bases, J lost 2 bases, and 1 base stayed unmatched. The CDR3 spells CASSQETGTYNEQFF. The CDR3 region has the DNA TGTGCCAGCAGCCAAGAGACAGGGACCTACAATGAGCAGTTCTTC.

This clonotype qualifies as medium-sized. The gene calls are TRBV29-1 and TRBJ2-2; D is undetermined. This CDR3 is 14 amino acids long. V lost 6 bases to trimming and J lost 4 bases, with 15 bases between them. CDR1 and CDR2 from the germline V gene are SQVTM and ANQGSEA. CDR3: CSVPPCQSTGELFF. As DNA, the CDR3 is TGCAGCGTCCCTCCCTGCCAGAGCACCGGGGAGCTGTTTTTT.

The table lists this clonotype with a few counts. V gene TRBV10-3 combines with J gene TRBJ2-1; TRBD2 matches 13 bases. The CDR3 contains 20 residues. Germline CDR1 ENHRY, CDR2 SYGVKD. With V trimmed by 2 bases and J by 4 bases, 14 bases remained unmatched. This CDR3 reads CAISEEGLAGASSLYNEQFF. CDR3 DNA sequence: TGTGCCATCAGTGAGGAAGGACTAGCGGGAGCCTCCTCCTTATACAATGAGCAGTTCTTC.

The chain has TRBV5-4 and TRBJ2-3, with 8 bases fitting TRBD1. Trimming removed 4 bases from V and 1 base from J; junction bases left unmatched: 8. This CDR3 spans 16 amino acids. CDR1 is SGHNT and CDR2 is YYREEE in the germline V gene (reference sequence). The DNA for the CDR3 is TGTGCCAGCAGCCCTGGACAGGGATGGGGCACAGATACGCAGTATTTT. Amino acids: CASSPGQGWGTDTQYF.

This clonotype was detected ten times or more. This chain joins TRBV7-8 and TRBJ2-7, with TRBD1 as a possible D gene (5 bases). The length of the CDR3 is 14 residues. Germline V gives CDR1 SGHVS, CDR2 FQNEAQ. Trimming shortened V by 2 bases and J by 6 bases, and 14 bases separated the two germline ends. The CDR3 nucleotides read TGTGCCAGCAGCTTACAGGGTGTAGAGTCCGAGCAGTACTTC. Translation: CASSLQGVESEQYF.

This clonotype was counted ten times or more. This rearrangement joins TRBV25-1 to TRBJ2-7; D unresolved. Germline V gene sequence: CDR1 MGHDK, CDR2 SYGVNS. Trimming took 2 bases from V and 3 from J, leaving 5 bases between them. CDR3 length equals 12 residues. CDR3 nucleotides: TGTGCCAGCAGTGAAGTCTTCTACGAGCAGTACTTC. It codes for CASSEVFYEQYF.